Sequencing of this TCR beta chain was carried out in a study of blood T cell repertoires in COVID-19. Study at large: Acute and convalescent COVID-19 samples came from the United States, Italy and Spain.

Original data processing: Researchers report that nucleated cell counts were estimated from reference gene primer amplification. The table came from immunoSEQ multiplex PCR; TCRdb's copy has only in-frame clones and leaves some out. The V and J calls and clone size come from that table; D and trimming were worked out from the DNA. The sample contains 150,000 to 200,000 clones, 70% to 90% of which appear only once. This clone was recorded a few times. This CDR3 contains 13 residues. Germline V lookup: CDR1 LGHDT, CDR2 YNNKEL (reference sequence). V lost 0 bases, J lost 7 bases, and 7 bases lay in between.

The gene calls are TRBV3-1 (or the pseudogene TRBV3-2) and TRBJ1-5; D perhaps matches TRBD1 (5 bases). This TCR derives from a man aged 55 to 70 with acute or convalescent COVID-19. The sequencing sample was made of peripheral blood. DNA for the CDR3: TGTGCCAGCAGCCAAGATTGGGGCCAGCCCCAGCATTTT. Its protein product is CASSQDWGQPQHF.